A selection of T cell receptor beta chains follows, all from one sample in a study of blood T cell repertoires in COVID-19. Using immunoSEQ multiplex PCR, the repertoire was profiled, and TCRdb retains in-frame clones only, with some absent. Of fewer than 250,000 clones in the sample, roughly 90% were seen once. The sequenced sample consisted of PBMCs or T cells enriched from blood (not recorded which). The receptors were sampled from a woman aged 18-35 years who had recovered from COVID-19. The CDR3 runs from the conserved cysteine through the conserved F or W. Fields, in order: D gene, clone size, V gene, J gene, CDR3 protein, CDR3 DNA. D genes are given only for firm matches. Where a row states a size, it is once, few, many or the class of an expanded clone; other rows omit it.

>TRBD1|NA|TRBV6-5|TRBJ2-7
CASSAGTDYEQYF
TGTGCCAGCAGCGCCGGGACAGACTACGAGCAGTACTTC
>TRBD1|NA|TRBV4-1|TRBJ2-7
CASSPRWDRTGTYEQYF
TGCGCCAGCAGCCCCCGCTGGGACCGGACAGGAACCTACGAGCAGTACTTC
>TRBD2|NA|TRBV5-4|TRBJ2-3
CASSYGTSGLDTQYF
TGTGCCAGCAGTTATGGGACTAGCGGGTTAGATACGCAGTATTTT
>NA|NA|TRBV24-1|TRBJ2-5
CATGAGVGGPYQETQYF
TGTGCCACCGGGGCCGGAGTCGGGGGGCCATATCAAGAGACCCAGTACTTC
>NA|once|TRBV4-2|TRBJ1-2
CASRPGRGEGTIGYTF
TGTGCCAGCCGACCCGGCCGTGGAGAGGGTACGATCGGCTACACCTTC
>NA|NA|TRBV5-4|TRBJ2-5
CASSTESAGSLETQYF
TGTGCCAGCAGCACCGAGAGCGCAGGGTCATTGGAGACCCAGTACTTC
>NA|NA|TRBV27|TRBJ1-5
CASSLSSGVQPQHF
TGTGCCAGCAGTTTATCTTCGGGAGTTCAGCCCCAGCATTTT
>NA|NA|TRBV5-1|TRBJ1-1
CASSVGAGRGNTEAFF
TGCGCCAGCAGCGTCGGTGCGGGACGGGGGAACACTGAAGCTTTCTTT
>NA|NA|TRBV18|TRBJ2-6
CASRASEGRANVLTF
TGTGCCAGCCGGGCCTCTGAGGGAAGGGCCAACGTCCTGACTTTC
>NA|NA|TRBV4-2|TRBJ2-3
CASSQGGELTDTQYF
TGTGCCAGCAGCCAAGGGGGGGAGCTCACAGATACGCAGTATTTT
>NA|NA|TRBV4-2|TRBJ2-3
CASSQISRADTQYF
TGTGCCAGCAGCCAGATTAGCCGGGCAGATACGCAGTATTTT
>NA|NA|TRBV13|TRBJ2-2
CASSRGENTGELFF
TGTGCCAGCAGCAGAGGAGAGAACACCGGGGAGCTGTTTTTT
>TRBD1|NA|TRBV4-2|TRBJ1-2
CASSPTGALEGYTF
TGTGCCAGCAGCCCGACAGGGGCGTTAGAAGGCTACACCTTC
>NA|NA|TRBV25-1|TRBJ1-1
CASSEPRGANTEAFF
TGTGCCAGCAGTGAACCCAGGGGCGCGAACACTGAAGCTTTCTTT
>NA|NA|TRBV19|TRBJ1-2
CASSILAGTNYGYTF
TGTGCCAGTAGTATATTGGCAGGAACTAACTATGGCTACACCTTC
>NA|NA|TRBV7-9|TRBJ2-6
CASSVNRAPPSGANVLTF
TGTGCCAGCAGCGTTAACAGGGCCCCCCCCTCTGGGGCCAACGTCCTGACTTTC
>NA|NA|TRBV7-2|TRBJ2-7
CASSLHPGIYEQYF
TGTGCCAGCAGCTTACATCCAGGGATCTACGAGCAGTACTTC